This note documents a single T cell receptor beta chain sequence. These data belong to a study of blood T cell repertoires in COVID-19. Method: immunoSEQ multiplex PCR; TCRdb's copy keeps in-frame clones and lacks some. The sample holds 150,000 to 200,000 clones, about 86% seen once. The V end was cut by 3 bases, the J end by 0 bases, with 8 bases between. The CDR3 runs 14 residues. Germline lookup yields CDR1 ENHRY and CDR2 SYGVKD. What was sequenced was peripheral blood. The chain couples TRBV10-3 to TRBJ1-1; D is undetermined. This sequence was found in a man aged 50-60 years with active or convalescent COVID-19. CDR3 in amino acids: CAISDAAVNTEAFF. The CDR3 coding sequence is TGTGCCATCAGTGACGCAGCGGTGAACACTGAAGCTTTCTTT.